These 20 T cell receptor beta chains share one sample of origin, sequenced in a study of naive and memory T cell subsets. Two oligonucleotides, mixed equimolar, formed the beta constant-region primer covering TRBC1 and TRBC2. TCRdb itself ran the UMI-ligation and nested PCR reads through MiXCR, one entry per CDR3 protein. The sample lists over 20,000 distinct CDR3 sequences, about 11% occurring once. Specimen: central memory CD8+ T cells from blood. Every receptor here comes from a human donor in good health.

This clonotype was counted between two and nine times. V is TRBV9 and J is TRBJ2-3; 7 bases map to TRBD2. The length of the CDR3 is 14 residues. The trim removed 3 bases at V and 1 base at J, leaving 2 bases unmatched. Looked up from germline, CDR1 is SGDLS and CDR2 is YYNGEE. The CDR3 protein is CASSASGRTDTQYF. CDR3 DNA sequence: TGTGCCAGCAGCGCTAGCGGCCGCACAGATACGCAGTATTTT.

The chain joins TRBV7-9 to TRBJ1-1, with 7 bases identical to TRBD1. This CDR3 spans 15 amino acids. V trimming: 1 base; J trimming: 3 bases; junction bases outside the gene matches: 5. The germline gives CDR1 SEHNR, CDR2 FQNEAQ (reference sequence). The CDR3 DNA reads TGTGCCAGCAGCTTAGAGAGGGGGCTCGACACTGAAGCTTTCTTT. This translates into CASSLERGLDTEAFF.

This clonotype was detected many times. The chain couples TRBV2 to TRBJ2-6; 8 nucleotides match TRBD1. Germline lookup yields CDR1 SNHLY and CDR2 FYNNEI. V lost 9 bases, J lost 2 bases, and 3 bases stayed unmatched. The CDR3 consists of 14 residues. The CDR3: CASTQGAGANVLTF. The CDR3 nucleotides read TGTGCCAGTACACAGGGGGCTGGGGCCAACGTCCTGACTTTC.

The chain uses TRBV7-9 and TRBJ2-3, with D unclear. CDR1 and CDR2 (germline): SEHNR, FQNEAQ (reference sequence). The CDR3 contains 12 residues. The germline V and J ends were trimmed by 5 bases and 6 bases, with 9 bases remaining between them. The CDR3, as DNA: TGTGCCAGCAGCGCCCCTGTGGATACGCAGTATTTT. Translated: CASSAPVDTQYF.

This clonotype was seen a handful of times. The V call is TRBV5-5, the J call TRBJ2-3; 8 bases agree with TRBD1. Germline values: CDR1 SGHKS, CDR2 YYEKEE (reference sequence). The CDR3 sequence is 17 residues long. Unmatched junction bases numbered 12, after V lost 1 base and J lost 5 bases. CDR3 nucleotides: TGTGCCAGCAGCTTGTTTACTTCGGGACAGGAGAGAGATACGCAGTATTTT. It yields the protein CASSLFTSGQERDTQYF.

This clonotype has a handful of counts. The rearrangement links TRBV12-3 or TRBV12-4 to TRBJ1-1; D unclear. The V end was cut by 8 bases, the J end by 3 bases, with 13 bases between. The CDR3 consists of 13 residues. The CDR3 region is CASVQAIDTEAFF. In nucleotides, the CDR3 is TGTGCCAGCGTCCAGGCGATTGACACTGAAGCTTTCTTT.

This chain uses TRBV3-1 with TRBJ2-7, with D unresolved. Trimming took 0 bases from V and 2 from J, leaving 8 bases between them. Germline CDR1 and CDR2: LGHDT and YNNKEL (reference sequence). This CDR3 region has 14 residues. The CDR3 nucleotides are TGTGCCAGCAGCCAAGATAGGGCAGCCTACGAGCAGTACTTC. This sequence encodes CASSQDRAAYEQYF.

This chain links TRBV19 with TRBJ2-6; D gene ambiguous. The CDR3 contains 12 residues. V lost 7 bases and J lost 1, with 2 bases in between. Germline CDR1 reads LNHDA; CDR2 reads SQIVND (reference sequence). CDR3 sequence reads: CASMSGANVLTF. The DNA of the CDR3 is TGTGCCAGTATGTCTGGGGCCAACGTCCTGACTTTC. Filled out from reference TRBV19 and TRBJ2-6, the complete variable domain reads DGGITQSPKYLFRKEGQNVTLSCEQNLNHDAMYWYRQDPGQGLRLIYYSQIVNDFQKGDIAEGYSVSREKKESFPLTVTSAQKNPTAFYLCASMSGANVLTFGAGSRLTVL.

This clonotype is medium-sized in the sample. J is TRBJ2-1 and V is TRBV20-1; perhaps TRBD1 as D (5 bases). Germline V gives CDR1 DFQATT, CDR2 SNEGSKA (reference sequence). Trimming took 2 bases from V and 1 from J, leaving 12 bases between them. This CDR3 region has 15 residues. The CDR3 sequence is CSARSRDASYNEQFF. The CDR3 DNA reads TGCAGTGCTAGAAGCAGGGATGCATCCTACAATGAGCAGTTCTTC.

This clonotype came up many times. The chain recombines TRBV10-1 with TRBJ2-5; 12 bases map to TRBD2. This CDR3 contains 15 residues. The V gene end was trimmed by 6 bases and the J gene end by 5 bases; junction bases not matched to a gene: 7. CDR1 and CDR2 from the germline V gene are WNHNN and SYGVQD (reference sequence). The CDR3 spells CASSRLAGAEETQYF. The CDR3 nucleotides read TGCGCCAGCAGCAGACTAGCGGGAGCGGAGGAGACCCAGTACTTC.

The chain links TRBV4-3 to TRBJ1-5, with D possibly TRBD1 on 6 matching bases. CDR3 length equals 17 residues. V shed 0 bases and J shed 1 base, with 13 bases lying between them. Germline V gene data show CDR1 as LGHNA and CDR2 as YSLEER. CDR3 region: CASSQERTVYSNQPQHF. The CDR3 DNA reads TGCGCCAGCAGCCAAGAGAGGACAGTATACAGCAATCAGCCCCAGCATTTT.

Only a few counts were recorded for this clonotype. The chain recombines TRBV2 with TRBJ2-1, with TRBD2 matching over 9 bases. The CDR3 consists of 14 residues. The V gene end was trimmed by 11 bases and the J gene end by 6 bases; junction bases not matched to a gene: 11. The germline CDR1 and CDR2 sequences are SNHLY and FYNNEI. CDR3 in DNA: TGTGCCGGATTTGCTAGCGGGACCAGCAATGAGCAGTTCTTC. It translates to CAGFASGTSNEQFF.

The table lists this clonotype with many counts. This chain links TRBV7-2 with TRBJ2-1; tentative D call: TRBD2 (6 bases). Germline V gives CDR1 SGHTA, CDR2 FQGNSA. Trimming pared 5 bases from V and 3 bases from J, leaving 20 bases between. This CDR3 has 17 residues. This CDR3 reads CASSVTPREPNYNEQFF. The DNA of the CDR3 is TGTGCCAGCAGCGTGACCCCCCGGGAGCCGAACTACAATGAGCAGTTCTTC.

The genes are TRBV4-1 and TRBJ2-5; 8 bases fit TRBD1. This CDR3 is built from 16 residues. Trimming at V came to 5 bases and at J to 4 bases, leaving 12 bases not matched to a gene. Germline values: CDR1 MGHRA, CDR2 YSYEKL. The CDR3 DNA sequence: TGCGCCAGCAGCGGGACCTTAGACAGGGGTGCAGAGACCCAGTACTTC. Translation gives CASSGTLDRGAETQYF.

The table lists this clonotype with a few counts. This chain uses TRBV10-3 with TRBJ2-7; D gene ambiguous. CDR1 ENHRY and CDR2 SYGVKD come from the germline V gene. V shed 8 bases and J shed 0 bases, with 8 bases lying between them. The CDR3 is 12 amino acids. The CDR3 loop reads CAIADSSYEQYF. The CDR3, as DNA: TGTGCCATCGCAGATAGCTCCTACGAGCAGTACTTC.

This clonotype has at least ten counts. V usage is TRBV4-1 and J usage is TRBJ2-7; 10 bases align to TRBD1. The length of the CDR3 is 15 residues. In germline, CDR1 is MGHRA, CDR2 YSYEKL. V shed 0 bases and J 5 bases; nucleotides not matched to a gene: 4. CDR3 sequence reads: CASSQDPGTGDEQYF. CDR3 sequence (DNA): TGCGCCAGCAGCCAAGATCCCGGGACAGGGGACGAGCAGTACTTC.

V usage is TRBV4-2 and J usage is TRBJ2-7, with D possibly TRBD1 on 6 matching bases. The V and J ends lost 1 base and 5 bases respectively, with 15 bases between them. From germline, CDR1 is LGHNA and CDR2 YNFKEQ. This CDR3 has 15 amino acids. The CDR3 here is CASSQVAGERNEQYF. In DNA, the CDR3 is TGTGCCAGCAGCCAAGTTGCAGGGGAACGGAACGAGCAGTACTTC.

This CDR3 reads CAISDPPAGEKLFF. The DNA of the CDR3 is TGTGCCATCAGTGATCCCCCGGCGGGTGAAAAACTGTTTTTT. The rearrangement joins TRBV10-3 to TRBJ1-4; D is unresolved. Germline CDR1 is ENHRY and CDR2 is SYGVKD. V lost 3 bases and J 7 bases, leaving 12 bases between the germline ends. CDR3 length: 14 amino acids.

In this sample, this clonotype turned up a few times. The chain carries TRBV4-1 and TRBJ2-7; tentatively, D is TRBD1 (6 bases). This CDR3 is built from 13 residues. The ends were cut back, 6 bases at V and 4 bases at J, with 13 bases in the middle. CDR1 is MGHRA, CDR2 YSYEKL, per germline. CDR3 sequence: CASSVGGTYEQYF. The CDR3, as DNA: TGCGCCAGCAGTGTTGGGGGCACGTACGAGCAGTACTTC.

There are many counts of this clonotype. The chain uses TRBV28 and TRBJ2-7; D gene unclear. The V end was cut by 6 bases, the J end by 2 bases, with 5 bases between. The germline CDR1 and CDR2 sequences are MDHEN and SYDVKM. The CDR3 runs to 11 residues. In DNA, the CDR3 is TGTGCCAGCAGGCAGACCTACGAGCAGTACTTC. It yields the protein CASRQTYEQYF.